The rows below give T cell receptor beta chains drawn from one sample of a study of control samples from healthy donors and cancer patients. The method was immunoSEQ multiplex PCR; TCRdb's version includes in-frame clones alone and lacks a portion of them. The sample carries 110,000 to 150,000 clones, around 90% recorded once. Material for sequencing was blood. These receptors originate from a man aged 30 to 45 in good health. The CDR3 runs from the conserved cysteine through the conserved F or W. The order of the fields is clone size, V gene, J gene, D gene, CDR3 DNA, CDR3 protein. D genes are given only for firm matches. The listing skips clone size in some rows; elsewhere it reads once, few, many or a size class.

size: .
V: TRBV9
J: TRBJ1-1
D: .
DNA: TGTGCCAGCAGCGCGTCAGTGAACACTGAAGCTTTCTTT
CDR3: CASSASVNTEAFF

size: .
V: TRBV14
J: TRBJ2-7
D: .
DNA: TGTGCCAGCAGCCAAGTATTGGGCCACGAGCAGTACTTC
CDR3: CASSQVLGHEQYF

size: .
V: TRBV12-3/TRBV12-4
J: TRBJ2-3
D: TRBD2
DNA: TGTGCCACTTATGGGCTAGCGGGAATTCAGTATTTT
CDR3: CATYGLAGIQYF

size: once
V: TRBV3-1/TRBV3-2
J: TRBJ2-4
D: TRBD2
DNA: TGTGCCAGCAGCCAAGGGGGGGGAAACATTCAGTACTTC
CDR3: CASSQGGGNIQYF

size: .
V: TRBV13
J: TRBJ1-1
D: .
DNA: TGTGCCAGCAGCTTAGGGGACGAGAACACTGAAGCTTTCTTT
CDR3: CASSLGDENTEAFF

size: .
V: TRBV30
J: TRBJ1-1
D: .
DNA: TGTGCCTGGAGCCTACATTCGGCAGCCCCTCTAGAAGCTTTCTTT
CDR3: CAWSLHSAAPLEAFF

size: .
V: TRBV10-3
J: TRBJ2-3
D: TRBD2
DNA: TGTGCCATCCTAGCGGGACTAGAAGATACGCAGTATTTT
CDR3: CAILAGLEDTQYF

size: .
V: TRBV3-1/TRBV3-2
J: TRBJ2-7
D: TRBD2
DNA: TGTGCCAGCAGCCAATTGAGTAGCGGGGGGGCTTGGCAGTACTTC
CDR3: CASSQLSSGGAWQYF

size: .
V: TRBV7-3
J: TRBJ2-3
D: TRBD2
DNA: TGTGCCAGCAGCTCGGTAGCGGGAGCCCCAGATACGCAGTATTTT
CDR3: CASSSVAGAPDTQYF

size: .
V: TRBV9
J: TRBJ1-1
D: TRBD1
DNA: TGTGCCAGCAGCGCTAAGGACAGGGGTTCAAACACTGAAGCTTTCTTT
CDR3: CASSAKDRGSNTEAFF

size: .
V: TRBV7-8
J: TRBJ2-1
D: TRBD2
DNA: TGTGCCAGCAGCCCGCGCGGAGCGGGAGGGGTCAATGAGCAGTTCTTC
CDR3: CASSPRGAGGVNEQFF

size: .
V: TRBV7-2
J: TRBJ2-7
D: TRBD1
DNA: TGTGCCAGCAGCTTCTCGACAGGGCCTTCCTACGAGCAGTACTTC
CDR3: CASSFSTGPSYEQYF

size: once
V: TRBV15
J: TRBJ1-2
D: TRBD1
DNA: TGTGCCACCAGCAGAGATACCCCCGGACAGGGGGCGGGTGGCTACACCTTC
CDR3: CATSRDTPGQGAGGYTF

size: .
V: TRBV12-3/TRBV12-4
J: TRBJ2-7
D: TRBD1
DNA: TGTGCCAGCACCGAGACAGGGATCTACGAGCAGTACTTC
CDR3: CASTETGIYEQYF

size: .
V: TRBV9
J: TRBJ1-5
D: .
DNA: TGTGCCAGCAGCGTAGTAGGGGGGGATCAGCCCCAGCATTTT
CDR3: CASSVVGGDQPQHF

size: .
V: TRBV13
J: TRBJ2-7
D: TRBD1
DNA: TGTGCCAGCAGCTCCGGACAGGGATACGGCGAGCAGTACTTC
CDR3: CASSSGQGYGEQYF

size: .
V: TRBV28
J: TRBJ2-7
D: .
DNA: TGTGCCACCCGGCTTTCTTTGACCGAGCAGTACTTC
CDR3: CATRLSLTEQYF

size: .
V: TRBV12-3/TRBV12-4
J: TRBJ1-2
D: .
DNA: TGTGCCAGCAGTTTTCGAAGGATTGCTGGCTACACCTTC
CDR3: CASSFRRIAGYTF

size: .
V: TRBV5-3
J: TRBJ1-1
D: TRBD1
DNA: TGTGCCAGAAGCTCGGACAGGGACCCTGAAGCTTTCTTT
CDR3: CARSSDRDPEAFF

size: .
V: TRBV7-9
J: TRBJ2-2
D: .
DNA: TGTGCCAGCAGTCCCGGGCGAGGGGAGCTGTTTTTT
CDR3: CASSPGRGELFF

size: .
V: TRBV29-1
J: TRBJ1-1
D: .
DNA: TGCAGCGGGAAGGGGGACACTGAAGCTTTCTTT
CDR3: CSGKGDTEAFF

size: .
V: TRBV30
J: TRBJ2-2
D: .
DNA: TGTGCCTGGAGTGCGGACAGTCGGGGCGGGGAGCTGTTTTTT
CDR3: CAWSADSRGGELFF

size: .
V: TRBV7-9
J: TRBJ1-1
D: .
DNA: TGTGCCAGCAGCTTAGGAGCACAGAGGAACACTGAAGCTTTCTTT
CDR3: CASSLGAQRNTEAFF

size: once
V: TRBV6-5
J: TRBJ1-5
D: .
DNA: TGTGCCAGCAGCCTAGACAGCCACAATCAGTCCCAGCATTTT
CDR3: CASSLDSHNQSQHF

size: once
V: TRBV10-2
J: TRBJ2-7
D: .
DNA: TGCGCCAGCGGGGACTCCTACTACGAGCAGTACTTC
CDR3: CASGDSYYEQYF

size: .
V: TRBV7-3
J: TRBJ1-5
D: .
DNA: TGTGCCAGCAGCTTCGGGACCGGGCAGCCCCAGCATTTT
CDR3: CASSFGTGQPQHF

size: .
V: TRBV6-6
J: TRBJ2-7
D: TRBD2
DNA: TGTGCCAGCAGTAGAGAGAGCGGGGGGACCTCCTACGAGCAGTACTTC
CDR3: CASSRESGGTSYEQYF

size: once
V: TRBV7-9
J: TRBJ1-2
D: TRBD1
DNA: TGTGCCAGCAGTCCTTCCCCTGGGGGACAGCCTTATGGCTACACCTTC
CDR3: CASSPSPGGQPYGYTF

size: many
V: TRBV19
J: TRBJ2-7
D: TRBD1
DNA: TGTGCCAGTAGTGCGACAGGGACGGGACCCGAGCAGTACTTC
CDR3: CASSATGTGPEQYF

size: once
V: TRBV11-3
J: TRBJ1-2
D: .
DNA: TGTGCCAGCAGCTTGAGTCAGGGGTATGGCTACACCTTC
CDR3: CASSLSQGYGYTF

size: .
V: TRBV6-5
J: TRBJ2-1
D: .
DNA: TGTGCCAGCAGTTACTCGATTCTGGGGGGCCATGAGCAGTTCTTC
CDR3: CASSYSILGGHEQFF

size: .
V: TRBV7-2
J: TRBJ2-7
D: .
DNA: TGTGCCAGCAGCTTAGGTCTAGCTTTATACGAGCAGTACTTC
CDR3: CASSLGLALYEQYF

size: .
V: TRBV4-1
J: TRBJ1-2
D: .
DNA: TGCGCCAGCAGCCTCCCTCGGGGGGCTGGCTACACCTTC
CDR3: CASSLPRGAGYTF

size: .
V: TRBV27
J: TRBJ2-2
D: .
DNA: TGTGCCAGCAGTTTCGGAGGCACCGGGGAGCTGTTTTTT
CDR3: CASSFGGTGELFF

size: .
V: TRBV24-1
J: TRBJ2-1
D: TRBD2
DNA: TGTGCCACCAGTGATTTGTCTACTAGCGTCGGATACAATGAGCAGTTCTTC
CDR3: CATSDLSTSVGYNEQFF

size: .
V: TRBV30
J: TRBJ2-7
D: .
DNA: TGTGCCTGGAGTGTTTCGGGGGAGAGCTACGAGCAGTACTTC
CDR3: CAWSVSGESYEQYF

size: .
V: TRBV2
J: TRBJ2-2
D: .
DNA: TGTGCCAGCACCTTCCGAAGAACCACCGGGGAGCTGTTTTTT
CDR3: CASTFRRTTGELFF

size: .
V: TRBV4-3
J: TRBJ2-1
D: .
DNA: TGCGCCAGCAGCCAAGAGGCTAGTGGAGAGCAGTTCTTC
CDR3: CASSQEASGEQFF

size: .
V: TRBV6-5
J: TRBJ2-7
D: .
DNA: TGTGCCAGCAGTTACCCCACCGCTAACTACGAGCAGTACTTC
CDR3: CASSYPTANYEQYF

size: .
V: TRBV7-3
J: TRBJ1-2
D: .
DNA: TGTGCCAGCAGCTCCGCACCCAGGGTCGGCTACACCTTC
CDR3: CASSSAPRVGYTF

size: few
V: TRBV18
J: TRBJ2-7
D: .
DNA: TGTGCCAGCTCACTCCAAGGGGGATCTTTGAACGAGCAGTACTTC
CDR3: CASSLQGGSLNEQYF

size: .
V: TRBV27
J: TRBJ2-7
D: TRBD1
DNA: TGTGCCAGCAGTTTAGGACAGGGGGCCTACGAGCAGTACTTC
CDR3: CASSLGQGAYEQYF

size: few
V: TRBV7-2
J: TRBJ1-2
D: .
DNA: TGTGCCAGCAGCTTAGGGGGACGGGGGTCGAACTATGGCTACACCTTC
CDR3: CASSLGGRGSNYGYTF

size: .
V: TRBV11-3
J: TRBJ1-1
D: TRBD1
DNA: TGTGCCAGCAGCCCGGACAGGGAGGTCACTGAAGCTTTCTTT
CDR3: CASSPDREVTEAFF

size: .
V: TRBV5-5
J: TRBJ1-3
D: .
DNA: TGTGCCAGCAGCTTGGCCCCCCTGGGGAGGGGGGCTGGAAACACCATATATTTT
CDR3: CASSLAPLGRGAGNTIYF

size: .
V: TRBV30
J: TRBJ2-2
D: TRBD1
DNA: TGTGCCTGGAGTACAGGGGCGACGAACACCGGGGAGCTGTTTTTT
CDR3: CAWSTGATNTGELFF

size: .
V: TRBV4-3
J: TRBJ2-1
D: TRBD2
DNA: TGCGCCAGCAGCCCGGGACTAGCGCGCGATGAGCAGTTCTTC
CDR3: CASSPGLARDEQFF

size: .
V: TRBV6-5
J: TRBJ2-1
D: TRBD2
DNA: TGTGCCAGCAGTTCCACTCCGGGAGGTTCCTACAATGAGCAGTTCTTC
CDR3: CASSSTPGGSYNEQFF